Presented here are 14 T cell receptor beta chains from one specimen sequenced in a study of blood T cell repertoires in COVID-19. Repertoires were generated with immunoSEQ multiplex PCR, while TCRdb's copy carries only in-frame clones and drops some. The table records some 100,000 clones, 91% of them present only once. Sequenced: peripheral blood. Receptor source: a man in his forties or fifties with acute or convalescent COVID-19.

The chain joins TRBV6-2 or TRBV6-3 to TRBJ2-7; a possible D gene is TRBD1 (6 bases). Germline V gene data show CDR1 as MNHEY and CDR2 as SVGEGT. CDR3 length: 14 amino acids. V lost 2 bases to trimming and J lost 4 bases, with 12 bases between them. Written as DNA, the CDR3 is TGTGCCAGCAGTTACCGGGGCAGGGGATACGAGCAGTACTTC. Amino acid sequence: CASSYRGRGYEQYF.

The chain carries TRBV2 and TRBJ1-6, with D maybe TRBD1 (5 bases). Trimming cost V 6 bases and J 7 bases, with 13 bases left between them. The V gene's germline CDR1 is SNHLY and CDR2 FYNNEI. This CDR3 has 14 amino acids. The CDR3 region has the DNA TGTGCCAGCAGCGGGGGTTCTCGGAATTCACCCCTCCACTTT. As protein: CASSGGSRNSPLHF.

The chain is built from TRBV7-9 and TRBJ1-4; a possible D gene is TRBD1 (5 bases). With 6 bases removed from V and 2 bases from J, the gap between germline ends came to 16 bases. CDR1 is SEHNR and CDR2 is FQNEAQ in the germline V gene (reference sequence). The CDR3 is 16 residues long. The CDR3 bases are TGTGCCAGCAGTCAGGGAAGGGTTGTCACTAATGAAAAACTGTTTTTT. This sequence encodes CASSQGRVVTNEKLFF.

This sequence joins TRBV6-2 or TRBV6-3 and TRBJ2-2; TRBD1 aligns across 8 bases. This CDR3 is 17 amino acids long. Looked up from germline, CDR1 is MNHEY and CDR2 is SVGEGT. Unmatched junction bases numbered 12, after V lost 6 bases and J lost 3 bases. The CDR3 DNA reads TGTGCCAGCAGACCTAGGGCAACGACAGGGGACACCGGGGAGCTGTTTTTT. Its protein is CASRPRATTGDTGELFF.

This sequence joins TRBV6-6 and TRBJ1-5, with 10 positions matching TRBD1. After removal of 4 bases from V and 0 bases from J, the junction contained 3 bases not matched to a gene. There are 16 residues in the CDR3. In germline, CDR1 is MNHNY, CDR2 SVGAGI (reference sequence). DNA of the CDR3: TGTGCCAGCAGTTCAGGGACAGGGGCTAGCAATCAGCCCCAGCATTTT. Protein: CASSSGTGASNQPQHF.

The gene calls are TRBV3-1 (or the pseudogene TRBV3-2) and TRBJ1-6; TRBD1 is a possible D gene (5 bases). This CDR3 is built from 20 residues. V lost 2 bases and J 0 bases, leaving 20 bases between the germline ends. Germline V gives CDR1 LGHDT, CDR2 YNNKEL (reference sequence). CDR3 nucleotides: TGTGCCAGCAGCCAAAACCGTCCCGGGACTTTTAGCTCCTATAATTCACCCCTCCACTTT. Translation: CASSQNRPGTFSSYNSPLHF.

This clone was observed a handful of times. The chain carries TRBV15 and TRBJ1-4; D remains unclear. Deletions cut 0 bases from V and 6 bases from J, with 14 bases between. This CDR3 comprises 16 residues. Germline assignment: CDR1 LNHNV and CDR2 YYDKDF (reference sequence). CDR3 sequence (DNA): TGTGCCACCAGCAGAGAAGGAGGGCAGTCATATGAAAAACTGTTTTTT. Translation gives CATSREGGQSYEKLFF. Full variable domain (outside the CDR3, taken from reference TRBV15 and TRBJ1-4): DAMVIQNPRYQVTQFGKPVTLSCSQTLNHNVMYWYQQKSSQAPKLLFHYYDKDFNNEADTPDNFQSRRPNTSFCFLDIRSPGLGDTAMYLCATSREGGQSYEKLFFGSGTQLSVL.

This chain uses TRBV2 with TRBJ1-5; D remains unclear. Germline V lookup: CDR1 SNHLY, CDR2 FYNNEI. Trimming took 2 bases from V and 1 from J, leaving 12 bases between them. The CDR3 is 16 amino acids. The CDR3 coding sequence is TGTGCCAGCAGTGAAAGCCAGGTAAAGAGCAATCAGCCCCAGCATTTT. Its translation: CASSESQVKSNQPQHF.

The J gene is TRBJ2-1, the V gene TRBV5-5; TRBD2 aligns across 10 bases. The V gene end was trimmed by 5 bases and the J gene end by 5 bases; junction bases not matched to a gene: 10. This CDR3 comprises 16 residues. Germline V gene data show CDR1 as SGHKS and CDR2 as YYEKEE (reference sequence). The DNA for the CDR3 is TGTGCCAGCAGATTCCTAGCGGGGGTGGGGAACAATGAGCAGTTCTTC. Translated, it gives CASRFLAGVGNNEQFF.

This chain connects TRBV7-9 to TRBJ1-4, with D possibly TRBD1 on 6 matching bases. The V end lost 5 bases, the J end lost 1 base, and 14 bases lay between the germline ends. This CDR3 has 16 amino acids. The germline gives CDR1 SEHNR, CDR2 FQNEAQ (reference sequence). CDR3 in amino acids: CASSVSSRGTNEKLFF. In DNA, the CDR3 is TGTGCCAGCAGCGTCTCTTCCAGGGGAACTAATGAAAAACTGTTTTTT.

This chain links TRBV21-1 with TRBJ1-1. TRBV21-1 is a pseudogene. This CDR3 contains 17 residues. DNA for the CDR3: TGTGCCAGCAGCAGTTTACCCAGGGAGGACTTGAACACTGAAGCTTTCTTT. As protein: CASSSLPREDLNTEAFF.

The chain is built from TRBV12-1 and TRBJ2-3; the table's D call, TRBD2, was not checked against the DNA. TRBV12-1 is a listed pseudogene. The CDR3 has 15 residues. The CDR3 spells CASSRASGGQDTQYF. CDR3 DNA sequence: TGTGCCAGCAGCCGGGCTAGCGGGGGGCAAGATACGCAGTATTTT.

This chain uses TRBV5-1 with TRBJ2-7, with D tentatively TRBD2 (5 bases). CDR1 is SGHRS and CDR2 is YFSETQ in the germline V gene. The V end lost 0 bases, the J end lost 5 bases, and 15 bases lay between the germline ends. The CDR3 runs 15 residues. The CDR3 loop reads CASSLDGIPTHEQYF. As DNA, the CDR3 is TGCGCCAGCAGCTTGGACGGGATCCCTACCCACGAGCAGTACTTC.

The chain uses TRBV3-1 (or the pseudogene TRBV3-2) and TRBJ1-1; TRBD1 matches 7 bases. Looked up from germline, CDR1 is LGHDT and CDR2 is YNNKEL (reference sequence). This CDR3 has 14 amino acids. With 10 bases clipped from V and 1 base from J, the junction kept 9 bases outside the gene matches. CDR3 DNA sequence: TGTGCCACGCAACCGGGACAGAGGAACACTGAAGCTTTCTTT. It specifies CATQPGQRNTEAFF.